The sample holds many counts of the clone carrying this T cell receptor beta chain. In every case, the donor was a healthy Caucasian. This entry belongs to a study of identical twins. The CDR3 spans 15 residues. The germline V gene encodes CDR1 MNHEY and CDR2 SVGAGI. V was pared by 6 bases and J by 1 base, with 6 bases of the junction left unmatched. MiXCR, run by TCRdb on the 5' RACE reads, gives a single entry per CDR3 protein. The sample records about 890,000 distinct CDR3 sequences, about 12% being singletons. This sample was shared with a second study, whose subject was yellow fever vaccine responses in identical twins.

The gene calls are TRBV6-5 and TRBJ1-1, with 9 bases lining up with TRBD1. This clonotype was obtained from a woman aged 18-29 years in good health. The sample consisted of PBMCs. For the CDR3, the DNA is TGTGCCAGCAGCTTACAGGGGGCGGCGAACACTGAAGCTTTCTTT. Translating it yields CASSLQGAANTEAFF.